These T cell receptor beta chains were read from a single sample in a study of yellow fever vaccine responses in identical twins. MiXCR, run by TCRdb on the RT-PCR reads, gives a single entry per CDR3 protein. The data contain tens of thousands of distinct CDR3 sequences, around 74% of them seen just once; the ten biggest clones take up roughly 5%. The starting material was T cells from blood (PBMCs), unsorted or a sorted subset (not recorded which), obtained before or after yellow fever vaccination (not recorded which). The receptors originated from a woman under 30 who received the yellow fever vaccine. CDR3s include the opening cysteine and the closing phenylalanine or tryptophan.

V gene: TRBV24-1; J gene: TRBJ2-3; CDR3 protein: CATSDFEGHTDTQYF
V gene: TRBV6-1; J gene: TRBJ1-2; CDR3 protein: CASSEAGQDYGYTF
V gene: TRBV2; J gene: TRBJ2-7; CDR3 protein: CASSRDPYEQYF
V gene: TRBV7-6; J gene: TRBJ1-2; CDR3 protein: CASSPGGLYGYTF
V gene: TRBV7-6; J gene: TRBJ2-1; CDR3 protein: CASGLAGVDEQFF
V gene: TRBV11-1; J gene: TRBJ1-5; CDR3 protein: CASSPPLQGSTQPQHF
V gene: TRBV2; J gene: TRBJ2-1; CDR3 protein: CASSGDTNNEQFF
V gene: TRBV2; J gene: TRBJ2-1; CDR3 protein: CANLLTPKRNNEQFF
V gene: TRBV24-1; J gene: TRBJ2-2; CDR3 protein: CATRPGQVDTGELFF
V gene: TRBV10-3; J gene: TRBJ2-6; CDR3 protein: CAISFTFSSGANVLTF
V gene: TRBV18; J gene: TRBJ2-3; CDR3 protein: CASSPAGGPTDTQYF